The next 5 T cell receptor beta chains were all read from a single sample in a study of CD8+CD57+ T cells in acquired aplastic anemia. For sequencing, patients were chosen who had shown expansion of CD8+CD57+ cells by flow cytometry. TCR beta VDJ and CDR3 profiling used genomic DNA as template. Each CDR3 protein gets one entry after TCRdb re-called the reads with MiXCR. The sample consists of 200,000 to 250,000 distinct CDR3 sequences, roughly 53% of them appearing once. Sequenced material: sorted CD4+, CD8+, or CD8+CD57+ T cells (not recorded which) from PBMCs. Every receptor here comes from a human donor with aplastic anemia.

This clonotype was detected ten times or more. The chain couples TRBV15 to TRBJ1-6; D may be TRBD1 (6 bases). V was pared by 0 bases and J by 8 bases, with 11 bases between. The CDR3 totals 15 residues. Germline values: CDR1 LNHNV, CDR2 YYDKDF (reference sequence). The CDR3 region is CATSREARGYSPLHF. The CDR3 DNA is TGTGCCACCAGCAGAGAGGCCAGGGGTTATTCACCCCTCCACTTT.

This clonotype was picked up many times. The chain combines TRBV19 with TRBJ2-1, with 8 bases fitting TRBD2. Losses at the gene ends were 3 bases for V and 7 bases for J; bases not matched to a gene: 2. CDR1 LNHDA and CDR2 SQIVND come from the germline V gene (reference sequence). The CDR3 runs 13 residues. CDR3 sequence reads: CASSIKRGNEQFF. CDR3 nucleotide sequence: TGTGCCAGTAGTATCAAGCGGGGGAATGAGCAGTTCTTC.

The chain carries TRBV19 and TRBJ2-7; 7 nucleotides align to TRBD1. With V trimmed by 6 bases and J by 5 bases, 10 bases remained unmatched. Germline assignment: CDR1 LNHDA and CDR2 SQIVND (reference sequence). The CDR3 runs to 14 residues. This CDR3 is CASSRQGLGNEQYF. In nucleotides, the CDR3 is TGTGCCAGTAGCCGACAGGGTTTGGGGAACGAGCAGTACTTC.

In this sample, this clonotype turned up a few times. The chain carries TRBV28 and TRBJ1-2, with a possible D match to TRBD1 (5 bases). In germline, CDR1 is MDHEN, CDR2 SYDVKM. This CDR3 is 14 amino acids long. Trimming shortened V by 0 bases and J by 4 bases, and 9 bases separated the two germline ends. CDR3 sequence: CASSLWDTPYGYTF. Here the CDR3 DNA reads TGTGCCAGCAGTTTATGGGACACCCCCTATGGCTACACCTTC.

The chain links TRBV5-1 to TRBJ2-6, with TRBD1 as a possible D gene (6 bases). This CDR3 is built from 15 residues. CDR1 and CDR2 (germline): SGHRS, YFSETQ. V was trimmed by 0 bases and J by 4 bases, leaving 8 bases between them. CDR3: CASSLVGTGANVLTF. CDR3 nucleotide sequence: TGCGCCAGCAGCTTGGTAGGGACAGGGGCCAACGTCCTGACTTTC.